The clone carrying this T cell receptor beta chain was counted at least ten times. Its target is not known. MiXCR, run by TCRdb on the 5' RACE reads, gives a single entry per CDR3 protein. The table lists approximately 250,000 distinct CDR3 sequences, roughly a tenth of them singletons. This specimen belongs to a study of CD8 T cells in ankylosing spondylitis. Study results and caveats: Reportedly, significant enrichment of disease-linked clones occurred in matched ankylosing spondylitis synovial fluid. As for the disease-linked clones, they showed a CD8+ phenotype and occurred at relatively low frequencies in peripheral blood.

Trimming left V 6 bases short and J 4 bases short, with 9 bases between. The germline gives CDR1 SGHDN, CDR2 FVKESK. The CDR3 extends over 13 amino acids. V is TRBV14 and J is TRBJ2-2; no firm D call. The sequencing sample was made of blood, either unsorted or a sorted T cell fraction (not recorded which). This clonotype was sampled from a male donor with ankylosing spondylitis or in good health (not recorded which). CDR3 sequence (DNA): TGTGCCAGCAGAGACGAAGTCACCGGGGAGCTGTTTTTT. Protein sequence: CASRDEVTGELFF. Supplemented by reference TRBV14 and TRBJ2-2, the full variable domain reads EAGVTQFPSHSVIEKGQTVTLRCDPISGHDNLYWYRRVMGKEIKFLLHFVKESKQDESGMPNNRFLAERTGGTYSTLKVQPAELEDSGVYFCASRDEVTGELFFGEGSRLTVL.